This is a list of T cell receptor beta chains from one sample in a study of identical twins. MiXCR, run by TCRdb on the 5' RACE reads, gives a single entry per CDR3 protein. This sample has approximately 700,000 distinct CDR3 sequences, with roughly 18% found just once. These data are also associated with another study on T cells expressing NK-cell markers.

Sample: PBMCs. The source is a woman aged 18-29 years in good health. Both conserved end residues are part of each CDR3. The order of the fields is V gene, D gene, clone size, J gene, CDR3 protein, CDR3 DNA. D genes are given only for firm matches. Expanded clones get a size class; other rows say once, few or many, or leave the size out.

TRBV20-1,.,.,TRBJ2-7,CSARVLSEQYF,TGCAGTGCTAGAGTCCTCTCCGAGCAGTACTTC
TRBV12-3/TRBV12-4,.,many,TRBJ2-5,CASSYRDQETQYF,TGTGCCAGCAGTTACCGAGACCAAGAGACCCAGTACTTC
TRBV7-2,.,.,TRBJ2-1,CASSPRGWQKVNNEQFF,TGTGCCAGCAGCCCCCGAGGCTGGCAAAAAGTTAACAATGAGCAGTTCTTC
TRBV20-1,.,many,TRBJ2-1,CSARAYNEQFF,TGCAGCGCACGGGCCTACAATGAGCAGTTCTTC
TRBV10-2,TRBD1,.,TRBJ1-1,CASGTGKNTEAFF,TGCGCCAGTGGGACAGGGAAAAACACTGAAGCTTTCTTT
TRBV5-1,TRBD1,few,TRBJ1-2,CASRGWDSILYGCTF,TGCGCCAGCCGCGGATGGGACAGCATCCTCTATGGCTGCACCTTC
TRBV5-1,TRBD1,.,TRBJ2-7,CASSQISFGDRVNEQYF,TGCGCCAGCAGTCAAATCTCTTTCGGGGACAGGGTCAACGAGCAGTACTTC
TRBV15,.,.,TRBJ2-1,CATSRKVEQFF,TGTGCCACCAGCAGGAAGGTTGAGCAGTTCTTC
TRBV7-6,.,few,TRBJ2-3,CASSYWTEITDTQYF,TGTGCCAGCAGCTATTGGACAGAGATCACAGATACGCAGTATTTT
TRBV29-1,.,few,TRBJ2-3,CSVKPQGPPTQYF,TGCAGCGTAAAGCCGCAGGGACCACCGACGCAGTATTTT
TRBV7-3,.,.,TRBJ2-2,CASSLAAPTNTGELFF,TGTGCCAGCAGCTTAGCGGCTCCTACCAACACCGGGGAGCTGTTTTTT
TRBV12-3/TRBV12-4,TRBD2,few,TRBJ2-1,CASTDSGRAEFF,TGTGCCAGCACTGATAGCGGGAGGGCCGAGTTCTTC
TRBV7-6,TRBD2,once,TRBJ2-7,CASSLGGGLASTIPYEQYF,TGTGCCAGCAGCTTAGGGGGGGGACTAGCGAGTACTATACCCTACGAGCAGTACTTC
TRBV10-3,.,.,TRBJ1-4,CAISVVVDEKLFF,TGTGCCATCAGTGTGGTTGTTGATGAAAAACTGTTTTTT
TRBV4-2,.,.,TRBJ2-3,CASSQEQASTDTQYF,TGTGCCAGCAGCCAAGAGCAGGCTAGCACAGATACGCAGTATTTT
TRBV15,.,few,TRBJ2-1,CATSRPTSNEQFF,TGTGCCACCAGCAGACCGACTTCAAATGAGCAGTTCTTC
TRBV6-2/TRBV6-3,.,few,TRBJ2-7,CASSWSSSSYEQYF,TGTGCCAGCAGTTGGTCTTCCAGCTCCTACGAGCAGTACTTC
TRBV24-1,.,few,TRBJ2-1,CATSGPAGGLQFF,TGTGCCACCAGTGGCCCCGCGGGCGGGCTGCAGTTCTTC
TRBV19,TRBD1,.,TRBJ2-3,CAIGRGSTDTQYF,TGTGCCATCGGCAGGGGGTCCACAGATACGCAGTATTTT
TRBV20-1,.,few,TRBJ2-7,CSASATGTSSGYEQYF,TGCAGTGCTAGCGCCACCGGGACGTCGTCTGGCTACGAGCAGTACTTC
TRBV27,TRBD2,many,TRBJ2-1,CASSGGSNEQFF,TGTGCCAGCAGCGGGGGGTCCAATGAGCAGTTCTTC
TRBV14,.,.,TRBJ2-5,CASSQVWETQYF,TGTGCCAGCAGCCAAGTCTGGGAGACCCAGTACTTC
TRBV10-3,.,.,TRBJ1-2,CATPSPNYGYTF,TGTGCCACCCCCTCCCCTAACTATGGCTACACCTTC
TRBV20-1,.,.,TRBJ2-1,CSARDLAGYIVNEQFF,TGCAGTGCTAGAGATTTGGCAGGGTATATCGTCAATGAGCAGTTCTTC
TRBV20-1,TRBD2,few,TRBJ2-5,CSAKGLAVHQETQYF,TGCAGTGCTAAAGGACTAGCGGTTCACCAAGAGACCCAGTACTTC
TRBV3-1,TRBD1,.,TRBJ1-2,CASSLISGGLYGYTF,TGTGCCAGCAGCCTGATTTCAGGGGGTTTATATGGCTACACCTTC
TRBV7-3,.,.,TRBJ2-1,CASSSYSTNEQFF,TGTGCCAGCAGCTCCTACTCGACCAATGAGCAGTTCTTC
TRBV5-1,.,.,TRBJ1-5,CASSLVGLIDQPQHF,TGCGCCAGCAGCTTGGTGGGCCTTATCGATCAGCCCCAGCATTTT
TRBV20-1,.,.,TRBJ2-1,CSARGNHNEQFF,TGCAGTGCGAGGGGGAACCACAATGAGCAGTTCTTC
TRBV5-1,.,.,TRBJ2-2,CASSLAFQGKDTGELFF,TGCGCCAGCAGCTTGGCCTTTCAGGGGAAGGACACCGGGGAGCTGTTTTTT
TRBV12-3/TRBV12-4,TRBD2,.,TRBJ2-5,CASSNPPSGRETQYF,TGTGCCAGCAGTAACCCACCTAGCGGAAGGGAGACCCAGTACTTC
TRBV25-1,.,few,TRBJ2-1,CASSESGDLYNEQFF,TGTGCCAGCAGTGAATCAGGGGATCTCTACAATGAGCAGTTCTTC
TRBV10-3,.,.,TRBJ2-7,CAISEQGTEQYF,TGTGCCATCAGCGAACAGGGTACCGAGCAGTACTTC
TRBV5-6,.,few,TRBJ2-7,CASSLGFEQYF,TGTGCCAGCAGCTTGGGTTTCGAGCAGTACTTC
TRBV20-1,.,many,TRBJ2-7,CSARQGYEQYF,TGCAGTGCTAGACAGGGCTACGAGCAGTACTTC
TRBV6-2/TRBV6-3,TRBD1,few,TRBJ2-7,CASSYRDRYYEQYF,TGTGCCAGCAGTTACCGGGACAGATACTACGAGCAGTACTTC
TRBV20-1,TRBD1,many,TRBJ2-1,CSARPTGVNEQFF,TGCAGTGCTAGACCTACAGGGGTCAATGAGCAGTTCTTC
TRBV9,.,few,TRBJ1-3,CASSVAEGYGDTIYF,TGTGCCAGCAGCGTAGCTGAGGGTTATGGTGACACCATATATTTT
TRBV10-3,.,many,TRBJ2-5,CAIRPPSQETQYF,TGTGCCATCCGACCGCCTAGTCAAGAGACCCAGTACTTC
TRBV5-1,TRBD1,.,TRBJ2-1,CASGRGQGSHEQFF,TGCGCCAGTGGTCGGGGACAGGGGTCCCATGAGCAGTTCTTC
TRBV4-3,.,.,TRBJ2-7,CASSQDLGDEAYEQYF,TGCGCCAGCAGCCAAGATCTAGGGGACGAAGCCTACGAGCAGTACTTC
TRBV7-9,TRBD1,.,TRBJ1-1,CASSAYRGSITEAFF,TGTGCCAGCAGCGCCTACAGGGGAAGTATCACTGAAGCTTTCTTT
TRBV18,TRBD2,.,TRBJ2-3,CASSPTSVADTQYF,TGTGCCAGCTCACCGACTAGCGTTGCAGATACGCAGTATTTT
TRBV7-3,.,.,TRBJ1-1,CASSALGNTEAFF,TGTGCCAGCAGCGCTCTCGGGAACACTGAAGCTTTCTTT
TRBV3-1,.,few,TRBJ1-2,CASSQVYPASGYTF,TGTGCCAGCAGCCAAGTTTATCCTGCGTCTGGCTACACCTTC
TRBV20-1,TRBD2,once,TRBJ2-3,CSASGGATTDTQYF,TGCAGTGCTAGCGGGGGGGCGACCACAGATACGCAGTATTTT
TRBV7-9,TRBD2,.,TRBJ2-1,CASSPWGGSNEQFF,TGTGCCAGCAGCCCGTGGGGAGGGTCCAATGAGCAGTTCTTC
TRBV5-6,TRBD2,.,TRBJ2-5,CASIPRGGGETQYF,TGTGCCAGCATCCCCCGGGGGGGCGGAGAGACCCAGTACTTC
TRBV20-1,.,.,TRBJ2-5,CSARIATAQETQYF,TGCAGTGCTAGAATCGCCACAGCCCAAGAGACCCAGTACTTC
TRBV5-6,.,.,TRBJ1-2,CASSYQGPYGYTF,TGTGCCAGCAGCTATCAGGGCCCCTATGGCTACACCTTC
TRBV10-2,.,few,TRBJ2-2,CATLGVDTGELFF,TGCGCCACCCTAGGGGTTGACACCGGGGAGCTGTTTTTT
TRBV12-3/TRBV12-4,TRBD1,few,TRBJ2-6,CASSPDRAGANVLTF,TGTGCCAGCAGCCCAGACAGGGCTGGGGCCAACGTCCTGACTTTC
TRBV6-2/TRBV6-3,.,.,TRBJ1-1,CASNPFYRAGTEAFF,TGTGCCAGCAACCCCTTCTACAGGGCGGGCACTGAAGCTTTCTTT
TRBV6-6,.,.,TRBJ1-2,CASSWGDGYTF,TGTGCCAGCAGTTGGGGGGACGGCTACACCTTC
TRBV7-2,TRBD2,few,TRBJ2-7,CASSLLTSDEQYF,TGTGCCAGCAGCTTGTTGACTAGCGACGAGCAGTACTTC